The present entry profiles one TCR beta chain with its context. This specimen belongs to a study of cytomegalovirus exposure and HLA in healthy donors. CDR1 is MDHEN and CDR2 is SYDVKM in the germline V gene. Trimming cost V 5 bases and J 1 base; bases outside gene matches: 6. The CDR3 is 15 amino acids. The PCR contained 60 Vbeta and 13 Jbeta primers. Measured with immunoSEQ multiplex PCR; TCRdb has only the in-frame clones, and not every one. The profile shows 65,000 to 70,000 clones, roughly 72% of them singletons. V usage is TRBV28 and J usage is TRBJ2-3, with 7 bases that match TRBD1. Sequenced material: PBMCs. The TCR comes from a middle-aged man in good health and CMV-seronegative. In DNA form, the CDR3 reads TGTGCCAGCAGTCGAACCGGGACAGGCACAGATACGCAGTATTTT. Its translation is CASSRTGTGTDTQYF.